These 8 T cell receptor beta chains were sequenced from one sample in a study of PD-1 blockade in classical Hodgkin lymphoma. The patients all showed relapse after autologous stem cell transplantation, while their brentuximab vedotin exposure varied. Using immunoSEQ multiplex PCR, the repertoire was profiled, and TCRdb retains in-frame clones only, with some absent. The sample has under 40,000 clones; around 82% are singletons. The material sequenced was peripheral blood mononuclear cells (PBMCs), taken at baseline. All receptors derive from a human donor with classical Hodgkin lymphoma.

The CDR3 reads CASSLEVRDNSPLHF. The CDR3 DNA reads TGTGCCAGCAGCTTAGAAGTCAGGGATAATTCACCCCTCCACTTT. The chain combines TRBV7-3 with TRBJ1-6; D may be TRBD1 (5 bases). Germline V gene sequence: CDR1 SGHTA, CDR2 FQGTGA. The CDR3 totals 15 residues. V lost 2 bases and J 5 bases, leaving 10 bases between the germline ends. Full variable domain (missing parts from reference TRBV7-3 and TRBJ1-6): GAGVSQTPSNKVTEKGKYVELRCDPISGHTALYWYRQSLGQGPEFLIYFQGTGAADDSGLPNDRFFAVRPEGSVSTLKIQRTERGDSAVYLCASSLEVRDNSPLHFGNGTRLTVT.

The gene calls are TRBV6-6 and TRBJ1-3; 9 bases fit TRBD1. This CDR3 comprises 15 residues. J was trimmed by 4 bases and V by 5 bases; bases with no gene match: 6. Germline values: CDR1 MNHNY, CDR2 SVGAGI (reference sequence). Written as DNA, the CDR3 is TGTGCCAGCAGTGACGGACAGGGGCGCGGAAACACCATATATTTT. It is translated as CASSDGQGRGNTIYF.

J is TRBJ2-1 and V is TRBV7-9, with 8 bases aligning to TRBD2. With 6 bases clipped from V and 9 bases from J, the junction kept 7 bases outside the gene matches. The CDR3 is 13 amino acids. CDR1 SEHNR and CDR2 FQNEAQ come from the germline V gene (reference sequence). The CDR3 spells CASSRSGGGEQFF. DNA for the CDR3: TGTGCCAGCAGTCGAAGCGGGGGTGGTGAGCAGTTCTTC.

V gene TRBV5-1 combines with J gene TRBJ2-3; D gene ambiguous. Trimming left V 0 bases short and J 0 bases short, with 2 bases between. The CDR3 runs 13 residues. CDR1 and CDR2 from the germline V gene are SGHRS and YFSETQ. Here the CDR3 DNA reads TGCGCCAGCAGCTTGGTGAGCACAGATACGCAGTATTTT. Translation: CASSLVSTDTQYF.

The rearrangement uses TRBV10-3 and TRBJ1-3; 8 bases fit TRBD1. CDR1 ENHRY and CDR2 SYGVKD come from the germline V gene. The CDR3 length is 18 residues. V dropped 1 base and J dropped 0; count of bases not matched to a gene: 8. DNA of the CDR3: TGTGCCATCAGTGAGTGGGAGACAGGGGCCAGCTCTGGAAACACCATATATTTT. It encodes CAISEWETGASSGNTIYF.

The V and J genes are TRBV6-5 and TRBJ2-6; D may match TRBD1 or TRBD2 (7 bases each). The V end lost 9 bases, the J end lost 2 bases, and 11 bases lay between the germline ends. There are 14 residues in the CDR3. The V gene's germline CDR1 is MNHEY and CDR2 SVGAGI. The CDR3 here is CASQGGPGANVLTF. The CDR3, as DNA: TGTGCCAGTCAGGGGGGGCCTGGGGCCAACGTCCTGACTTTC.

CDR3 DNA: TGTGCCAGCAAGGGAGAGCGGGACACAGATACGCAGTATTTT. Its protein product is CASKGERDTDTQYF. The V gene is TRBV6-5, the J gene TRBJ2-3, with 7 nucleotides matching TRBD2. Germline V CDR1 and CDR2: MNHEY, SVGAGI. V lost 7 bases and J lost 2; bases outside the gene matches: 6. This CDR3 is 14 amino acids long.

The V and J genes are TRBV4-1 and TRBJ2-7; 10 positions agree with TRBD2. Germline CDR1 MGHRA, CDR2 YSYEKL. V shed 2 bases, J shed 4 bases, and the junction held 8 bases outside the gene matches. This CDR3 contains 16 residues. The CDR3 coding sequence is TGCGCCAGCAGCCAACTCGAGATAGCGGGGGGATACGAGCAGTACTTC. This codes for CASSQLEIAGGYEQYF.